Following are 26 T cell receptor beta chains from one sample sequenced in a study of tumour-infiltrating T cells in Burkitt lymphoma. The assay was immunoSEQ multiplex PCR, and TCRdb's table has in-frame clones only and misses some. In the table there are more than 8,500 clones, 62% of which are singletons. The material sequenced was tumor tissue. These receptors all stem from a human donor with diffuse large B-cell lymphoma.

This chain connects TRBV4-1 to TRBJ2-1, with D tentatively TRBD1 or TRBD2 (6 bases each). The ends were cut back, 1 base at V and 8 bases at J, with 21 bases in the middle. This CDR3 is 17 amino acids long. In germline, CDR1 is MGHRA, CDR2 YSYEKL. The CDR3 spells CASSQATDATGGYEQFF. CDR3 bases: TGCGCCAGCAGCCAAGCCACGGACGCCACCGGGGGCTATGAGCAGTTCTTC.

This clone occurred a few times. The chain is built from TRBV5-6 and TRBJ2-7; D is ambiguous. Germline V lookup: CDR1 SGHDT, CDR2 YYEEEE. The CDR3 spans 11 residues. Trimming removed 1 base from V and 7 bases from J, with 6 bases in between. The CDR3 loop is CASSLSQEQYF. CDR3 sequence (DNA): TGTGCCAGCAGCTTGAGTCAGGAGCAGTACTTC.

The chain carries TRBV25-1 and TRBJ1-4; no clear D. Trimming took off 4 bases at V and 5 bases at J, with 5 bases between the two ends. This CDR3 comprises 12 residues. The germline V gene has CDR1 MGHDK and CDR2 SYGVNS. CDR3 nucleotides: TGTGCCAGCAGTGCAGAGAATGAAAAACTGTTTTTT. Translating it yields CASSAENEKLFF. Together with reference TRBV25-1 and TRBJ1-4, the CDR3 gives the full variable domain: EADIYQTPRYLVIGTGKKITLECSQTMGHDKMYWYQQDPGMELHLIHYSYGVNSTEKGDLSSESTVSRIRTEHFPLTLESARPSHTSQYLCASSAENEKLFFGSGTQLSVL.

This clone was seen only a few times. This chain connects TRBV5-4 to TRBJ1-1, with D perhaps matching TRBD1 (6 bases). The germline V and J ends were trimmed by 4 bases and 6 bases, with 22 bases remaining between them. The CDR3 runs 16 residues. Germline CDR1 reads SGHNT; CDR2 reads YYREEE (reference sequence). In DNA, the CDR3 is TGTGCCAGCAGCCCCGGGGGCAGGCTAATGAGTGCTGAAGCTTTCTTT. The encoded protein is CASSPGGRLMSAEAFF. The entire variable domain, with the rest obtained from reference TRBV5-4 and TRBJ1-1, is as follows: ETGVTQSPTHLIKTRGQQVTLRCSSQSGHNTVSWYQQALGQGPQFIFQYYREEENGRGNFPPRFSGLQFPNYSSELNVNALELDDSALYLCASSPGGRLMSAEAFFGQGTRLTVV.

In its sample, this clone ranks as medium-sized. The chain carries TRBV7-9 and TRBJ2-5, with D perhaps TRBD1 (6 bases). This CDR3 is 15 amino acids long. Per germline, CDR1 SEHNR and CDR2 FQNEAQ (reference sequence). V was shortened by 5 bases and J by 5 bases, with 18 bases between the two germline ends. The CDR3 coding sequence is TGTGCCAGCAGCCCATCAGGGGCTATTAAGGAGACCCAGTACTTC. Translating gives CASSPSGAIKETQYF. Combining the CDR3 with reference TRBV7-9 and TRBJ2-5 gives the whole variable domain DTGVSQNPRHKITKRGQNVTFRCDPISEHNRLYWYRQTLGQGPEFLTYFQNEAQLEKSRLLSDRFSAERPKGSFSTLEIQRTEQGDSAMYLCASSPSGAIKETQYFGPGTRLLVL.

This clone was counted between two and nine times. The chain uses TRBV19 and TRBJ2-2, with D perhaps matching TRBD1 (5 bases). The CDR3 totals 15 residues. Germline values: CDR1 LNHDA, CDR2 SQIVND (reference sequence). V was cut by 6 bases and J by 2 bases, with 13 bases left in between. The CDR3 sequence: CASRRTYPNTGELFF. Here the CDR3 DNA reads TGTGCCAGTAGACGGACATACCCAAACACCGGGGAGCTGTTTTTT.

This clone came up a few times. CDR3 nucleotides: TGTGCCAGCAGCTTAGGGACAGGGGATGAGCAGTTCTTC. This translates into CASSLGTGDEQFF. The rearrangement joins TRBV7-6 to TRBJ2-1, with 9 bases identical to TRBD1. Germline V CDR1 and CDR2: SGHVS, FNYEAQ. The V gene end was trimmed by 1 base and the J gene end by 8 bases; junction bases not matched to a gene: 0. This CDR3 is 13 amino acids long.

V is TRBV5-1 and J is TRBJ2-1; 11 bases agree with TRBD2. The CDR3 runs 16 residues. Germline lookup yields CDR1 SGHRS and CDR2 YFSETQ. Trimming at V came to 4 bases and at J to 8 bases, leaving 11 bases not matched to a gene. CDR3 sequence (DNA): TGCGCCAGCAGCCCCGGGGTAGCGGGGGGGCCGGATGAGCAGTTCTTC. Protein product: CASSPGVAGGPDEQFF.

This chain's CDR3 is CASNLYGAVNSPLHF. CDR3 bases: TGTGCCAGCAACTTATACGGGGCGGTTAATTCACCCCTCCACTTT. The chain joins TRBV2 to TRBJ1-6; possibly TRBD1 for D (5 bases). The CDR3 loop spans 15 amino acids. Germline V gene sequence: CDR1 SNHLY, CDR2 FYNNEI. The V gene lost 7 bases and the J gene lost 6 bases, with 16 bases spanning the gap.

J is TRBJ1-4 and V is TRBV7-9, with 7 bases that match TRBD1. The length of the CDR3 is 14 residues. CDR1 is SEHNR, CDR2 FQNEAQ, per germline (reference sequence). V lost 5 bases and J lost 5; bases outside the gene matches: 5. DNA for the CDR3: TGTGCCAGCAGCCCGGAGACAGGGAATGAAAAACTGTTTTTT. This sequence encodes CASSPETGNEKLFF.

This clone was seen a few times. V is TRBV2 and J is TRBJ2-1; 14 nucleotides line up with TRBD2. The CDR3 has 17 residues. Germline CDR1 reads SNHLY; CDR2 reads FYNNEI. V lost 3 bases, J lost 5 bases, and 6 bases stayed unmatched. The CDR3 is CASSDLLGLAGDNEQFF. For the CDR3, the DNA is TGTGCCAGCAGTGACCTACTGGGACTAGCGGGGGACAATGAGCAGTTCTTC.

The V call is TRBV5-1, the J call TRBJ1-5; D call uncertain. The ends were cut back, 2 bases at V and 0 bases at J, with 12 bases in the middle. The CDR3 loop spans 16 amino acids. The germline V gene encodes CDR1 SGHRS and CDR2 YFSETQ. This chain's CDR3 is CASSLDPGNSNQPQHF. CDR3 nucleotides: TGCGCCAGCAGCTTAGACCCGGGAAATAGCAATCAGCCCCAGCATTTT.

As regards this clone: A read error may account for a junction end that differs from germline. The V and J genes are TRBV27 and TRBJ1-2; 7 positions match TRBD1. The CDR3 loop spans 13 amino acids. Looked up from germline, CDR1 is MNHEY and CDR2 is SMNVEV (reference sequence). The CDR3: CASRDNRDSRTIF. The CDR3 DNA reads as TGTGCCAGCAGAGACAACCGGGACAGCCGTACGATCTTC.

The J gene is TRBJ1-2, the V gene TRBV7-9; no firm D call. Germline CDR1 and CDR2: SEHNR and FQNEAQ (reference sequence). This CDR3 contains 12 residues. The V end lost 1 base, the J end lost 8 bases, and 8 bases lay between the germline ends. The CDR3 DNA reads as TGTGCCAGCAGCTTAGTTTCTGCGGGCTACACCTTC. Translating it yields CASSLVSAGYTF.

This clone has just a few counts. V and J are TRBV30 and TRBJ1-2; D is perhaps TRBD1 (6 bases). The CDR3 sequence is 13 residues long. CDR1 and CDR2 from the germline V gene are GTSNPN and SVGIG (reference sequence). Trimming removed 0 bases from V and 5 bases from J, with 10 bases in between. CDR3 coding DNA: TGTGCCTGGAGTGTACTACAGGGTTATGGCTACACCTTC. Its translation: CAWSVLQGYGYTF.

The genes are TRBV4-1 and TRBJ1-6; no clear D gene. V shed 6 bases and J shed 12 bases, with 15 bases lying between them. Germline V gene data show CDR1 as MGHRA and CDR2 as YSYEKL. The CDR3 sequence is 13 residues long. The CDR3 sequence is CASRLSGEGPLHF. For the CDR3, the DNA is TGCGCCAGCAGACTAAGCGGGGAGGGACCCCTCCACTTT.

This chain uses TRBV30 with TRBJ1-2; D may be TRBD1 (5 bases). Germline lookup yields CDR1 GTSNPN and CDR2 SVGIG (reference sequence). V was pared by 0 bases and J by 7 bases, with 12 bases between. This CDR3 spans 13 amino acids. The CDR3 DNA follows: TGTGCCTGGAGTGTACGGGCAGGGACTGGCTACACCTTC. This translates into CAWSVRAGTGYTF.

This sequence joins TRBV13 and TRBJ2-5, with 11 bases that match TRBD2. V was pared by 5 bases and J by 6 bases, with 5 bases of the junction left unmatched. Germline CDR1 reads PRHDT; CDR2 reads FYEKMQ (reference sequence). This CDR3 region has 14 residues. The CDR3 nucleotides are TGTGCCAGCAGCAGCCTAGCGGGGGGAAAGACCCAGTACTTC. It codes for CASSSLAGGKTQYF.

This chain joins TRBV11-2 and TRBJ1-6; D perhaps matches TRBD1 (5 bases). V was shortened by 1 base and J by 7 bases, with 23 bases between the two germline ends. Germline values: CDR1 SGHAT, CDR2 FQNNGV. The CDR3 has 19 residues. The CDR3 spells CASSLGTRPLRAENSPLHF. CDR3 in DNA: TGTGCCAGCAGCTTAGGAACCCGCCCCCTCAGGGCGGAAAATTCACCCCTCCACTTT.

This clone ranks as medium-sized (0.01 to 0.1%). In this CDR3 the conserved last residue, phenylalanine or tryptophan, is missing, so a read error is likely. The limits of the CDR3 on the DNA are not certain, so only TCRdb's listed CDR3 is given. The chain joins TRBV11-2 to TRBJ1-1. The CDR3 is 12 amino acids long, termini counted. Germline values: CDR1 SGHAT, CDR2 FQNNGV. CDR3 protein: CASTHGGEAFFG.

Here the CDR3 DNA reads TGTGCCAGCACTCCATCCCCTAGACAGCCTTATGGCTACACCTTC. As protein: CASTPSPRQPYGYTF. The chain uses TRBV27 and TRBJ1-2; a weak D match, TRBD1 (5 bases). The CDR3 runs to 15 residues. Looked up from germline, CDR1 is MNHEY and CDR2 is SMNVEV (reference sequence). V was trimmed by 7 bases and J by 5 bases, leaving 20 bases between them.

The rearrangement links TRBV10-3 to TRBJ1-1, with D possibly matching TRBD1 (5 bases). Trimming removed 8 bases from V and 3 bases from J, with 22 bases in between. The germline CDR1 and CDR2 sequences are ENHRY and SYGVKD. This CDR3 contains 16 residues. CDR3 coding DNA: TGTGCCATCTCGGGCACAGGCCTCTTCGGGGACACTGAAGCTTTCTTT. Protein: CAISGTGLFGDTEAFF.

The chain joins TRBV5-1 to TRBJ1-1; D gene ambiguous. The germline CDR1 and CDR2 sequences are SGHRS and YFSETQ. The V and J ends lost 0 bases and 1 base respectively, with 10 bases between them. This CDR3 comprises 15 residues. Here the CDR3 DNA reads TGCGCCAGCAGCTTGGAGGCGGTACCGAACACTGAAGCTTTCTTT. Its protein is CASSLEAVPNTEAFF.

The chain is built from TRBV7-3 and TRBJ1-3, with unresolved D. Trimming took 5 bases from V and 2 from J, leaving 7 bases between them. CDR1 and CDR2 from the germline V gene are SGHTA and FQGTGA. CDR3 length: 13 residues. CDR3 coding DNA: TGTGCCAGCAGCAGAAACACTGGAAACACCATATATTTT. This translates into CASSRNTGNTIYF.

The J gene is TRBJ1-1, the V gene TRBV11-3, with no clear D. The CDR3 loop spans 15 amino acids. Germline V gene data show CDR1 as SGHNT and CDR2 as YENEEA. Trimming took off 0 bases at V and 1 base at J, with 9 bases between the two ends. CDR3 loop: CASSLDSGGNTEAFF. The CDR3 nucleotides are TGTGCCAGCAGCTTAGACTCTGGAGGGAACACTGAAGCTTTCTTT.

J is TRBJ1-5 and V is TRBV6-5, with D hard to call. The CDR3 sequence is 14 residues long. V lost 6 bases and J 6 bases, leaving 15 bases between the germline ends. The germline V gene encodes CDR1 MNHEY and CDR2 SVGAGI. DNA of the CDR3: TGTGCCAGCAGACGCAGTTGGAGGAGTCAGCCCCAGCATTTT. Amino acids: CASRRSWRSQPQHF.